The T cell receptor beta chain described here comes from a study of identifying expanded T cells in peripheral blood. Findings and caveats of the study: Technical replicates showed about 1.1 changed clones; two weeks 15 to 20; four weeks 19. Approximately 2-week clone count variance significantly increased as total template count grew.

Sequencing used immunoSEQ multiplex PCR; TCRdb keeps in-frame clones, though not all of them. The table shows some 90,000 clones, with 70% to 90% occurring only once. With regard to this clone: No antigen is known for it.

Collection occurred without any documented infections or immune events in donors. The germline CDR1 and CDR2 sequences are SGHNT and YENEEA. The CDR3 has 15 residues. Trimming stripped 1 base from V and 0 bases from J, with 9 bases between. Sequences were obtained from blood. The clonotype originates from a person between 18 and 75 years old in good health. The J gene is TRBJ1-1, the V gene TRBV11-3; D not resolved. The CDR3 spells CASSLVGGVNTEAFF. The CDR3 DNA sequence: TGTGCCAGCAGCTTAGTAGGCGGAGTGAACACTGAAGCTTTCTTT.